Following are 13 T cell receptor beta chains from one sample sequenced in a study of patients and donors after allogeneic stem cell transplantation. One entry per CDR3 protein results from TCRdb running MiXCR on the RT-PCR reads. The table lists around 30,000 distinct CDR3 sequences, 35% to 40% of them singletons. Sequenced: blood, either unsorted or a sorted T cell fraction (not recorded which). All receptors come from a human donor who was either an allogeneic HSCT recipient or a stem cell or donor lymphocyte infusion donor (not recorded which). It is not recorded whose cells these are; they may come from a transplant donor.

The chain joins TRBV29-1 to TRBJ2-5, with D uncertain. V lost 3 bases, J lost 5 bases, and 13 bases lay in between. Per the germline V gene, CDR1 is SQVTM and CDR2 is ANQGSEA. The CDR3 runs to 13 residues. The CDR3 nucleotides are TGCAGCGTTGATCGTACCAGCAGGGAGACCCAGTACTTC. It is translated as CSVDRTSRETQYF.

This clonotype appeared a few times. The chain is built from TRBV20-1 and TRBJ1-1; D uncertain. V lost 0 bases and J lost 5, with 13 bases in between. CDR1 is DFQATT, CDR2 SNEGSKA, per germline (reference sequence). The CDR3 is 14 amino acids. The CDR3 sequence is CSARDPRAATEAFF. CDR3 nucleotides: TGCAGTGCTAGAGACCCCCGGGCGGCGACTGAAGCTTTCTTT.

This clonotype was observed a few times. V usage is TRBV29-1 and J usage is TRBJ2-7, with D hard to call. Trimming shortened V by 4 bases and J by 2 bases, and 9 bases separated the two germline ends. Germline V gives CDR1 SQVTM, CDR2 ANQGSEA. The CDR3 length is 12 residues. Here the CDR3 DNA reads TGCAGCGTTGGATTCAGTACCTACGAGCAGTACGTC. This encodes CSVGFSTYEQYV.

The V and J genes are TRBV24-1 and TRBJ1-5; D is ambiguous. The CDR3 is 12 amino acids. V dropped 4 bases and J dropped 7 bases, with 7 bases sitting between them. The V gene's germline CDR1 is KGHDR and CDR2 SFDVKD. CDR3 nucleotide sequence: TGTGCCACCAGTGACCCCGGACAGCCCCAGCATTTT. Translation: CATSDPGQPQHF.

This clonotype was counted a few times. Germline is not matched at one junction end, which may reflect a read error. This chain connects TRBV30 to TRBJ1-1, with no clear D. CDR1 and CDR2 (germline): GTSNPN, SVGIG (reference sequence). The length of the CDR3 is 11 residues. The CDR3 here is CAWSAFSEAFF. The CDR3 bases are TGTGCCTGGAGTGCCTTCTCCGAAGCTTTTTTT.

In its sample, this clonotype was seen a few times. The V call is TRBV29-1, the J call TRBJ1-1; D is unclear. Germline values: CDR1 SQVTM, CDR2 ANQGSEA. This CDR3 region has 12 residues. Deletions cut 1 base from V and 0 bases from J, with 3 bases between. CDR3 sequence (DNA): TGCAGCGTTGAAGGGATGAACACTGAAGCTTTCTTT. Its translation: CSVEGMNTEAFF.

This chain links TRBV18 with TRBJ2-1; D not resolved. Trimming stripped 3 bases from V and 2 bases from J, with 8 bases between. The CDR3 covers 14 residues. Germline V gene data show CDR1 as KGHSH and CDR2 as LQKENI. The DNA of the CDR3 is TGTGCCAGCTCACCTGGTGCTCCCTACAATGAGCAGTTCTTC. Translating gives CASSPGAPYNEQFF.

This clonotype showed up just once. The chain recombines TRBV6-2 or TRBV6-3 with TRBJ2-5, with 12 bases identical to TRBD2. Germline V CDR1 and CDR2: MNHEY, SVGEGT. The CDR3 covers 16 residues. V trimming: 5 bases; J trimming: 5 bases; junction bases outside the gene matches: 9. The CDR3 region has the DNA TGTGCCAGCAGTCGGTCTAGCGGGGGGGCGTTCGAGACCCAGTACTTC. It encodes CASSRSSGGAFETQYF.

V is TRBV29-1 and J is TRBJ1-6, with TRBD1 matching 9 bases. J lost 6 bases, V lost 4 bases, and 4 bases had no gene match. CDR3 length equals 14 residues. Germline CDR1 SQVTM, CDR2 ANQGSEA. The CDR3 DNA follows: TGCAGCGTTGTGACAGGGGGTAGTAATTCACCCCTCCACTTT. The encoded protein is CSVVTGGSNSPLHF. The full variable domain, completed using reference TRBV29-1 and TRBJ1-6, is SAVISQKPSRDICQRGTSLTIQCQVDSQVTMMFWYRQQPGQSLTLIATANQGSEATYESGFVIDKFPISRPNLTFSTLTVSNMSPEDSSIYLCSVVTGGSNSPLHFGNGTRLTVT.

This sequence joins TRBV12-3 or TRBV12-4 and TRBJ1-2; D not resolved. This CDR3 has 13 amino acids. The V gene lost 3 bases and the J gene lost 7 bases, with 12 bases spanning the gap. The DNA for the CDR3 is TGTGCCAGCAGTTTTCCCGCGTTCGGTGGCTACACCTTC. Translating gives CASSFPAFGGYTF.

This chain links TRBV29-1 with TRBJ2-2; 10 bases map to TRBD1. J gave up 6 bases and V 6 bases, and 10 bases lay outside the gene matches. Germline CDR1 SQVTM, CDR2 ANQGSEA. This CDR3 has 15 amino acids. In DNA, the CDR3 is TGCAGCGTGGGGACAGGGGCCTCGGTGGCCGGGGAGCTGTTTTTT. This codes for CSVGTGASVAGELFF.

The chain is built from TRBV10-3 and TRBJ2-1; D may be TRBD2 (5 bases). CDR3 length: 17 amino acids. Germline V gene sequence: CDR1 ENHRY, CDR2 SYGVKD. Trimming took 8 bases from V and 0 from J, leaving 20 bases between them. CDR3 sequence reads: CAIFARGHLSSYNEQFF. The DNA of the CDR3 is TGTGCCATCTTTGCGCGAGGGCACTTAAGCTCCTACAATGAGCAGTTCTTC.

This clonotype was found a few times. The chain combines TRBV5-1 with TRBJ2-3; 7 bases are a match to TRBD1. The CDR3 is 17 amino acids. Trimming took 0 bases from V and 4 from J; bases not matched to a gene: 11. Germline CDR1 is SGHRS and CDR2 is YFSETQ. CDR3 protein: CASSLGSIGQAPDTQYF. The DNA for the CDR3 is TGCGCCAGCAGCTTGGGGTCCATAGGACAGGCACCAGATACGCAGTATTTT.